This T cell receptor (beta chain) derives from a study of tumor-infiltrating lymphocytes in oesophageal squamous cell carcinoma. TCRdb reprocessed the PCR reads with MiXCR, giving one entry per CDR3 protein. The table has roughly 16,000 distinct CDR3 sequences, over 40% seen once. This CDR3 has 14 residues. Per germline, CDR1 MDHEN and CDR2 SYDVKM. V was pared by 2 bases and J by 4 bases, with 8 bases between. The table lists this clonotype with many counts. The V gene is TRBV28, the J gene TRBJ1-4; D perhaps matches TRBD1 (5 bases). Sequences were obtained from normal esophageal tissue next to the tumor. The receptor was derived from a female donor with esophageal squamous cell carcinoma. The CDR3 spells CASSLGQGNEKLFF. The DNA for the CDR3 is TGTGCCAGCAGTTTAGGTCAGGGTAATGAAAAACTGTTTTTT. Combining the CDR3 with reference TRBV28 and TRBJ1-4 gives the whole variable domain DVKVTQSSRYLVKRTGEKVFLECVQDMDHENMFWYRQDPGLGLRLIYFSYDVKMKEKGDIPEGYSVSREKKERFSLILESASTNQTSMYLCASSLGQGNEKLFFGSGTQLSVL.